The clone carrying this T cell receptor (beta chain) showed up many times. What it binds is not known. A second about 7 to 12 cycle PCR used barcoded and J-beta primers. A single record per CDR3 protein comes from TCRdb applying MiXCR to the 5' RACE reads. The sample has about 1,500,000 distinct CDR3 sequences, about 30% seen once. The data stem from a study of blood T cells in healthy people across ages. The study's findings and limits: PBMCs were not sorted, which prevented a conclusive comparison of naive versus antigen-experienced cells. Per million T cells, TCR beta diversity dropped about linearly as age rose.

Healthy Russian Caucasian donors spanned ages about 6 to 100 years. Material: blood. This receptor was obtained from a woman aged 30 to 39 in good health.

Here the CDR3 DNA reads TGTGCCAGCAGCTTAGGACAGGGGGCTTCCTACAATGAGCAGTTCTTC. Residues: CASSLGQGASYNEQFF. V gene TRBV7-9 combines with J gene TRBJ2-1, with 10 nucleotides matching TRBD1. The junction had 1 base not matched to a gene; V was cut back by 1 base and J by 1 base. Germline loops: CDR1 SEHNR, CDR2 FQNEAQ (reference sequence). The CDR3 is 16 amino acids.